The 30 T cell receptor beta chains listed next were all sequenced from one sample in a study of blood T cell repertoires in COVID-19. TCRdb's table, derived via immunoSEQ multiplex PCR, lists solely in-frame clones and lacks some. The table lists 150,000 to 200,000 clones, approximately 84% of them singletons. The sample consisted of peripheral blood. Receptor source: a woman at least 80 years old with acute or convalescent COVID-19.

This clone was picked up a small number of times. The V gene is TRBV20-1, the J gene TRBJ2-1; a weak D match, TRBD2 (6 bases). V dropped 3 bases and J dropped 2 bases, with 8 bases sitting between them. The CDR3 totals 13 residues. Germline V lookup: CDR1 DFQATT, CDR2 SNEGSKA (reference sequence). CDR3 amino acids: CSASGGAYNEQFF. In DNA, the CDR3 is TGCAGTGCTAGTGGCGGGGCCTACAATGAGCAGTTCTTC.

J is TRBJ1-1 and V is TRBV30, with D possibly TRBD1 on 6 matching bases. Germline loops: CDR1 GTSNPN, CDR2 SVGIG (reference sequence). This CDR3 comprises 14 residues. Trimming cost V 2 bases and J 0 bases, with 10 bases left between them. CDR3 coding DNA: TGTGCCTGGAGTCTTGGGGGCATGAACACTGAAGCTTTCTTT. Encoded protein: CAWSLGGMNTEAFF. The whole variable domain, remainder taken from reference TRBV30 and TRBJ1-1, is SQTIHQWPATLVQPVGSPLSLECTVEGTSNPNLYWYRQAAGRGLQLLFYSVGIGQISSEVPQNLSASRPQDRQFILSSKKLLLSDSGFYLCAWSLGGMNTEAFFGQGTRLTVV.

The chain carries TRBV5-4 and TRBJ2-3; no clear D gene. Trimming removed 4 bases from V and 5 bases from J, with 8 bases in between. Germline CDR1 reads SGHNT; CDR2 reads YYREEE (reference sequence). The CDR3 covers 12 residues. DNA for the CDR3: TGTGCCAGCAGCCGACTGGAAGATACGCAGTATTTT. It codes for CASSRLEDTQYF.

The chain joins TRBV10-3 to TRBJ2-1; weak D call: TRBD2 (5 bases). Germline CDR1 ENHRY, CDR2 SYGVKD. Trimming shortened V by 6 bases and J by 5 bases, and 11 bases separated the two germline ends. This CDR3 has 13 amino acids. The CDR3 coding sequence is TGTGCCATCAGGAAGGACTTTCACAATGAGCAGTTCTTC. Translating gives CAIRKDFHNEQFF.

The rearrangement uses TRBV5-4 and TRBJ2-1; D is perhaps TRBD1 (6 bases). Germline V CDR1 and CDR2: SGHNT, YYREEE (reference sequence). The length of the CDR3 is 15 residues. Trimming removed 2 bases at V and 7 bases at J, with 16 bases between. The CDR3 nucleotides read TGTGCCAGCAGCTTAGAGCGGTCGAGGGGGAATGAGCAGTTCTTC. Translation gives CASSLERSRGNEQFF.

The rearrangement joins TRBV7-2 to TRBJ1-2; 12 nucleotides line up with TRBD1. The germline V gene has CDR1 SGHTA and CDR2 FQGNSA. The CDR3 contains 14 residues. Trimming took 5 bases from V and 8 from J; bases not matched to a gene: 6. CDR3 sequence (DNA): TGTGCCAGCAGCAAACGGGACAGGGGGCAAGGCTACACCTTC. Its protein is CASSKRDRGQGYTF. Full variable domain (remainder filled in from reference TRBV7-2 and TRBJ1-2): GAGVSQSPSNKVTEKGKDVELRCDPISGHTALYWYRQSLGQGLEFLIYFQGNSAPDKSGLPSDRFSAERTGGSVSTLTIQRTQQEDSAVYLCASSKRDRGQGYTFGSGTRLTVV.

The rearrangement links TRBV6-5 to TRBJ1-1; D may be TRBD1 (6 bases). Per the germline V gene, CDR1 is MNHEY and CDR2 is SVGAGI. Between the trimmed V and J ends, which lost 4 bases and 4 bases, there was a span of 13 bases. This CDR3 comprises 14 residues. The CDR3 reads CASSWEGEGTEAFF. CDR3 DNA sequence: TGTGCCAGCAGTTGGGAGGGGGAGGGCACTGAAGCTTTCTTT.

This sequence joins TRBV5-4 and TRBJ1-1; D is uncertain. V was cut by 4 bases and J by 3 bases, with 19 bases left in between. Germline lookup yields CDR1 SGHNT and CDR2 YYREEE (reference sequence). The CDR3 is 16 amino acids. The CDR3 here is CASSRAATGHDTEAFF. DNA for the CDR3: TGTGCCAGCAGCCGCGCGGCAACGGGTCATGACACTGAAGCTTTCTTT. The full variable domain, with the rest looked up from reference TRBV5-4 and TRBJ1-1, is ETGVTQSPTHLIKTRGQQVTLRCSSQSGHNTVSWYQQALGQGPQFIFQYYREEENGRGNFPPRFSGLQFPNYSSELNVNALELDDSALYLCASSRAATGHDTEAFFGQGTRLTVV.

This clone was counted a few times. V usage is TRBV7-9 and J usage is TRBJ2-7, with a tentative D call TRBD2 (6 bases). CDR1 is SEHNR, CDR2 FQNEAQ, per germline (reference sequence). The V gene lost 4 bases and the J gene lost 4 bases, with 11 bases spanning the gap. The CDR3 runs 13 residues. For the CDR3, the DNA is TGTGCCAGCAGCTCAGGGACTTTTTACGAGCAGTACTTC. It specifies CASSSGTFYEQYF.

The chain carries TRBV4-2 and TRBJ1-5; D unresolved. The CDR3 length is 16 residues. Trimming stripped 0 bases from V and 4 bases from J, with 13 bases between. The germline CDR1 and CDR2 sequences are LGHNA and YNFKEQ. CDR3 bases: TGTGCCAGCAGCCAAGATGGGCCAGAAGGAAATCAGCCCCAGCATTTT. This sequence encodes CASSQDGPEGNQPQHF.

Notes on this clone: Within the sample, other DNA sequences also encode this same CDR3. The chain has TRBV7-2 and TRBJ1-5; the D is unclear. The CDR3 length is 13 residues. With 0 bases removed from V and 4 bases from J, the gap between germline ends came to 4 bases. Germline-derived CDR1 and CDR2 are SGHTA and FQGNSA. This chain's CDR3 is CASSLARNQPQHF. The CDR3 region has the DNA TGTGCCAGCAGCTTAGCGAGAAATCAGCCCCAGCATTTT.

The chain couples TRBV7-9 to TRBJ1-5; no clear D. The V gene lost 8 bases and the J gene lost 0 bases, with 8 bases spanning the gap. Germline-derived CDR1 and CDR2 are SEHNR and FQNEAQ (reference sequence). The CDR3 consists of 13 residues. The CDR3 region is CASAQDSNQPQHF. CDR3 nucleotide sequence: TGTGCCAGCGCCCAGGATAGCAATCAGCCCCAGCATTTT.

The chain links TRBV20-1 to TRBJ1-2; the D is unclear. The V gene lost 5 bases and the J gene lost 8 bases, with 12 bases spanning the gap. Germline V gene lookup returns CDR1 DFQATT and CDR2 SNEGSKA (reference sequence). The CDR3 spans 11 residues. The DNA of the CDR3 is TGCAGTGCTCGCGGCCTAGCGGGCTACACCTTC. Translation gives CSARGLAGYTF.

This clone showed up just a few times. The CDR3 coding sequence is TGTGCCAGCAGTTACCCGGGAGGGATCGGCGGGGAGCTGTTTTTT. Protein sequence: CASSYPGGIGGELFF. The chain joins TRBV6-2 or TRBV6-3 to TRBJ2-2; TRBD2 matches at 8 bases. Germline V CDR1 and CDR2: MNHEY, SVGEGT. J was trimmed by 7 bases and V by 2 bases; bases with no gene match: 6. The CDR3 has 15 residues.

J is TRBJ2-3 and V is TRBV9; TRBD2 matches at 8 bases. V trimming: 4 bases; J trimming: 4 bases; junction bases outside the gene matches: 14. The CDR3 totals 17 residues. From germline, CDR1 is SGDLS and CDR2 YYNGEE. CDR3 nucleotide sequence: TGTGCCAGCAGCCCCTATGCCGGGAGGGCCTTCGCAGATACGCAGTATTTT. Protein product: CASSPYAGRAFADTQYF.

The V and J genes are TRBV29-1 and TRBJ2-6; D may be TRBD2 (5 bases). The germline gives CDR1 SQVTM, CDR2 ANQGSEA. Deletions cut 6 bases from V and 2 bases from J, with 5 bases between. CDR3 size: 12 residues. The CDR3 reads CSVGAGANVLTF. CDR3 sequence (DNA): TGCAGCGTGGGAGCTGGGGCCAACGTCCTGACTTTC. Looking up the rest from reference TRBV29-1 and TRBJ2-6 gives the full variable domain: SAVISQKPSRDICQRGTSLTIQCQVDSQVTMMFWYRQQPGQSLTLIATANQGSEATYESGFVIDKFPISRPNLTFSTLTVSNMSPEDSSIYLCSVGAGANVLTFGAGSRLTVL.

The chain links TRBV29-1 to TRBJ2-3; possible D gene TRBD1, 6 bases. Germline V gene lookup returns CDR1 SQVTM and CDR2 ANQGSEA. Trimming shortened V by 7 bases and J by 2 bases, and 16 bases separated the two germline ends. This CDR3 is built from 14 residues. The CDR3 sequence is CSAGTTRYTDTQYF. For the CDR3, the DNA is TGCAGCGCTGGGACAACGCGGTACACAGATACGCAGTATTTT.

CDR3 sequence reads: CASTREQGAAYEQYF. CDR3 in DNA: TGCGCCAGCACCCGGGAACAGGGCGCTGCCTACGAGCAGTACTTC. The chain carries TRBV5-1 and TRBJ2-7; possible D gene TRBD1, 6 bases. Trimming pared 6 bases from V and 2 bases from J, leaving 18 bases between. There are 15 residues in the CDR3. Germline CDR1 SGHRS, CDR2 YFSETQ.

The chain joins TRBV27 to TRBJ2-7; TRBD2 aligns across 15 bases. Looked up from germline, CDR1 is MNHEY and CDR2 is SMNVEV (reference sequence). Losses at the gene ends were 5 bases for V and 2 bases for J; bases not matched to a gene: 7. CDR3 size: 17 residues. CDR3 loop: CASSPGLAGGTTYEQYF. The CDR3 nucleotides read TGTGCCAGCAGTCCCGGACTAGCGGGAGGGACTACCTACGAGCAGTACTTC.

CDR3: CAYRGGRTTGELFF. The CDR3 bases are TGTGCCTATCGGGGGGGCCGGACCACCGGGGAGCTGTTTTTT. The chain is built from TRBV30 and TRBJ2-2; 8 nucleotides line up with TRBD2. With 7 bases clipped from V and 4 bases from J, the junction kept 8 bases outside the gene matches. The CDR3 runs to 14 residues. Germline lookup yields CDR1 GTSNPN and CDR2 SVGIG (reference sequence).

This clone has just one count. The genes are TRBV7-9 and TRBJ1-1; D call uncertain. Germline CDR1 reads SEHNR; CDR2 reads FQNEAQ (reference sequence). V was shortened by 1 base and J by 1 base, with 13 bases between the two germline ends. This CDR3 is 16 amino acids long. The CDR3 sequence: CASSLGRPPQNTEAFF. For the CDR3, the DNA is TGTGCCAGCAGCTTAGGCAGGCCGCCCCAGAACACTGAAGCTTTCTTT.

V is TRBV6-1 and J is TRBJ2-1; 10 bases are a match to TRBD2. This CDR3 has 15 amino acids. The V and J ends lost 2 bases and 3 bases, in that order; junction bases with no gene match: 1. Germline CDR1 and CDR2: MNHNS and SASEGT. CDR3 in DNA: TGTGCCAGCAGTGAACTAGCGGGAGTCTACAATGAGCAGTTCTTC. This codes for CASSELAGVYNEQFF.

This clone was recorded once. This sample also contains other DNA sequences that code for the same CDR3. The J gene is TRBJ1-1, the V gene TRBV7-9; maybe TRBD1 (5 bases). CDR1 is SEHNR and CDR2 is FQNEAQ in the germline V gene (reference sequence). The CDR3 extends over 13 amino acids. The ends were cut back, 3 bases at V and 2 bases at J, with 7 bases in the middle. The CDR3 DNA is TGTGCCAGCAGCTTCGACAGCAACACTGAAGCTTTCTTT. Its protein product is CASSFDSNTEAFF.

In its sample, this clone was seen a few times. This chain links TRBV6-5 with TRBJ1-2; 7 bases line up with TRBD1. This CDR3 contains 15 residues. Germline-derived CDR1 and CDR2 are MNHEY and SVGAGI. With V trimmed by 5 bases and J by 8 bases, 14 bases remained unmatched. This chain's CDR3 is CASSIRTGAGEGYTF. CDR3 bases: TGTGCCAGCAGTATCCGTACAGGGGCTGGGGAAGGCTACACCTTC.

This clone has more than one count but fewer than ten. The chain recombines TRBV5-4 with TRBJ1-6; a possible D gene is TRBD1 (6 bases). Trimming left V 6 bases short and J 7 bases short, with 14 bases between. The CDR3 covers 14 residues. Germline V lookup: CDR1 SGHNT, CDR2 YYREEE (reference sequence). This chain's CDR3 is CASTWGGANSPLHF. CDR3 DNA sequence: TGTGCCAGCACCTGGGGGGGGGCCAATTCACCCCTCCACTTT.

J is TRBJ1-4 and V is TRBV7-9, with 9 bases fitting TRBD1. CDR1 is SEHNR, CDR2 FQNEAQ, per germline (reference sequence). The CDR3 runs 16 residues. V was pared by 5 bases and J by 8 bases, with 12 bases of the junction left unmatched. CDR3 bases: TGTGCCAGCAGCCAGAACTCCGGGACAGGGAACGAAAAACTGTTTTTT. It yields the protein CASSQNSGTGNEKLFF.

This clone occurred a few times. Other nucleotide sequences from this sample produce the same CDR3. The rearrangement joins TRBV15 to TRBJ1-2; D might be TRBD1 (6 bases). Trimming cost V 0 bases and J 5 bases, with 13 bases left between them. The CDR3 is made up of 15 amino acids. The V gene's germline CDR1 is LNHNV and CDR2 YYDKDF (reference sequence). In DNA form, the CDR3 reads TGTGCCACCAGCAGAGATACGCAGGGGTCATATGGCTACACCTTC. This sequence encodes CATSRDTQGSYGYTF.

The table lists this clone with a few counts. At one of its ends the junction is not consistent with the germline gene, which may arise from a read error. The chain carries TRBV12-3 or TRBV12-4 and TRBJ1-3, with D perhaps matching TRBD1 (6 bases). This CDR3 is built from 13 residues. The CDR3 loop reads CASSLVGGVTLIF. In nucleotides, the CDR3 is TGTGCCAGCAGTTTAGTAGGGGGGGTCACCCTGATTTTT.

This sequence joins TRBV14 and TRBJ2-2; D not certain. The CDR3 has 17 residues. Per the germline V gene, CDR1 is SGHDN and CDR2 is FVKESK. Deletions cut 4 bases from V and 2 bases from J, with 17 bases between. CDR3 nucleotide sequence: TGTGCCAGCAGCCCAACGAGATTGCGGAGTAACACCGGGGAGCTGTTTTTT. Translation: CASSPTRLRSNTGELFF.

The rearrangement links TRBV6-5 to TRBJ1-2; D perhaps matches TRBD1 (6 bases). The germline V and J ends were trimmed by 8 bases and 0 bases, with 13 bases remaining between them. This CDR3 is 14 amino acids long. Germline V gives CDR1 MNHEY, CDR2 SVGAGI. The DNA for the CDR3 is TGTGCCAGCGCCCGGGACATAGCTAACTATGGCTACACCTTC. The encoded protein is CASARDIANYGYTF.